This T cell receptor (beta chain) emerged from a study of shared clonotypes between healthy human individuals. The wider study: Those who served as donors were a couple of women and three men between the ages of 18 and 49.

Unmatched junction bases numbered 6, after V lost 5 bases and J lost 12 bases. From germline, CDR1 is SGHVS and CDR2 FNYEAQ. The CDR3 is 12 amino acids. Data came from immunoSEQ multiplex PCR; TCRdb stores just in-frame clones and leaves some out. The table lists 950,000 to 1,100,000 clones, around 74% of them singletons. This clone showed up just a few times. The clonotype comes from a man between 18 and 29 years old in good health. This chain joins TRBV7-6 and TRBJ2-1; 8 bases align to TRBD1. Sequencing was performed on memory CD4+ T cells sorted from blood. Subset of the sample: CD45RA-negative fraction. DNA of the CDR3: TGTGCCAGCAGCGGTCGACAGGGGTGGCAGTTCTTC. Translated, it gives CASSGRQGWQFF. The entire variable domain, with the rest obtained from reference TRBV7-6 and TRBJ2-1, is as follows: GAGVSQSPRYKVTKRGQDVALRCDPISGHVSLYWYRQALGQGPEFLTYFNYEAQQDKSGLPNDRFSAERPEGSISTLTIQRTEQRDSAMYRCASSGRQGWQFFGPGTRLTVL.